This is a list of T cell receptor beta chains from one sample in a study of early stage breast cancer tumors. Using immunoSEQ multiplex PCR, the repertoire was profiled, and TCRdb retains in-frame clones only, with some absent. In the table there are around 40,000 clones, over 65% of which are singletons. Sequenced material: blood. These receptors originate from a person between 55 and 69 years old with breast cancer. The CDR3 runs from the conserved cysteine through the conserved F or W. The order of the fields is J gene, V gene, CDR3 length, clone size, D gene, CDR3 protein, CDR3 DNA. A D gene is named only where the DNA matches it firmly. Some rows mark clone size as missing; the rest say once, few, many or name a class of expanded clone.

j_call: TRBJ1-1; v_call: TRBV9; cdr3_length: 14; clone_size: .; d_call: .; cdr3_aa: CASSAASRNTEAFF; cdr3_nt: TGTGCCAGCAGCGCGGCAAGTAGGAACACTGAAGCTTTCTTT
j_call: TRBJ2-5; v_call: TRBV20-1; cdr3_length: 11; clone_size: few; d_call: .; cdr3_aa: CSSLAQETQYF; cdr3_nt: TGCAGTTCCCTTGCCCAAGAGACCCAGTACTTC
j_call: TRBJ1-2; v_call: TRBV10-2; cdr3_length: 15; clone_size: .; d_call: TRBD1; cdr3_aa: CASSEGTGGNYGYTF; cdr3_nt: TGCGCCAGCAGTGAGGGGACAGGGGGCAACTATGGCTACACCTTC
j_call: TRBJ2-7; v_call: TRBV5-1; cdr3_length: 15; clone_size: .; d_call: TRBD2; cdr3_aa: CASSLEGLARYEQYF; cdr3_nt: TGCGCCAGCAGCTTGGAGGGACTAGCAAGGTACGAGCAGTACTTC
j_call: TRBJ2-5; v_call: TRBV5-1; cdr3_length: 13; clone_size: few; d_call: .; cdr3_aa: CASSLGQQETQYF; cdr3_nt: TGCGCCAGCAGCTTGGGACAGCAAGAGACCCAGTACTTC
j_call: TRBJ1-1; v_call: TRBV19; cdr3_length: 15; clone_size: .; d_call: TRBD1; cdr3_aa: CASSIDGQGSTEAFF; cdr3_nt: TGTGCCAGTAGTATAGATGGACAGGGGAGCACTGAAGCTTTCTTT
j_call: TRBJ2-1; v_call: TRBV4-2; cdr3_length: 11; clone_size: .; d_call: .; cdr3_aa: CASSRGDEQFF; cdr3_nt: TGTGCCAGCAGCAGGGGCGATGAGCAGTTCTTC
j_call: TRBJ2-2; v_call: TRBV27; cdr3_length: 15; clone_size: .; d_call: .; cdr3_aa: CASSLIGPAGGELFF; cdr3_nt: TGTGCCAGCAGTTTAATTGGTCCCGCGGGAGGGGAGCTGTTTTTT
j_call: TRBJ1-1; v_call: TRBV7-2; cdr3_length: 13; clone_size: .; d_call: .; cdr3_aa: CASSLREETEAFF; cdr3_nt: TGTGCCAGCAGCTTAAGGGAGGAAACTGAAGCTTTCTTT
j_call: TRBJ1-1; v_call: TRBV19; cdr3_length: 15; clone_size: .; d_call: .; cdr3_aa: CASSINSRMNTEAFF; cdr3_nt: TGTGCCAGTAGTATAAATTCCAGAATGAACACTGAAGCTTTCTTT
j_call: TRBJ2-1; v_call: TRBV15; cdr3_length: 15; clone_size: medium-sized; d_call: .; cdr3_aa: CATSREQEPNNEQFF; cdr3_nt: TGTGCCACCAGCAGAGAGCAGGAACCTAACAATGAGCAGTTCTTC
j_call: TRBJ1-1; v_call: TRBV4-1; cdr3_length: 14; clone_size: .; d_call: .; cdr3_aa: CASSQDNWDTEAFF; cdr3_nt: TGCGCCAGCAGCCAAGATAACTGGGACACTGAAGCTTTCTTT
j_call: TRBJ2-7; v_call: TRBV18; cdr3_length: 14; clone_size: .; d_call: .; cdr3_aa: CASSLAASSYEQYF; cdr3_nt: TGTGCCAGCTCCTTAGCGGCTAGCTCCTACGAGCAGTACTTC
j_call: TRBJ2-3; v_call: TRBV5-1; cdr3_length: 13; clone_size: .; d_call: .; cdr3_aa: CASSSGTPNTQYF; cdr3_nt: TGCGCCAGCAGCTCTGGGACGCCTAATACGCAGTATTTT
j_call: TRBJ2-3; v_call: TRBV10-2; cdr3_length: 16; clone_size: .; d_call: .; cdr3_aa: CASSESAGFTRDTQYF; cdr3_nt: TGCGCCAGCAGTGAGAGCGCAGGATTCACAAGAGATACGCAGTATTTT